Listed below are T cell receptor beta chains from one sample, sequenced in a study of siplizumab effects on memory and regulatory T cells. The protocol was immunoSEQ multiplex PCR, while the TCRdb copy is restricted to in-frame clones and leaves out a portion. The sample shows 85,000 to 90,000 clones, about 87% of them seen only once. The sequenced sample was CD4+ T cells sorted from blood. The receptors stem from a human donor in good health. The CDR3 runs from the conserved cysteine through the conserved F or W. D genes are given only for firm matches. A row's size may be missing; if present it is once, few, many or a size class.

TGTGCCAGCAGCTTACCAGGGGTAAGGGCAGATACGCAGTATTTT	CASSLPGVRADTQYF	-	-	TRBJ2-3	TRBV5-4
TGTGCCAGCTCGGTGGACAGGATTTACCAAGAGACCCAGTACTTC	CASSVDRIYQETQYF	TRBD1	once	TRBJ2-5	TRBV11-3
TGTGCCAGCAGCTTACGCAGCGGGGGGGACAACATTCAGTACTTC	CASSLRSGGDNIQYF	TRBD2	-	TRBJ2-4	TRBV7-2
TGTGCCAGCAGCACCTTACGCGGGGCACGCACAGATACGCAGTATTTT	CASSTLRGARTDTQYF	-	-	TRBJ2-3	TRBV5-6
TGTGCCAGCAGCGTAGGGTTTCAGGCTGGTCAGCCCCAGCATTTT	CASSVGFQAGQPQHF	-	-	TRBJ1-5	TRBV9
TGTGCCTGGAGTGTACCGAACACCGGGGAGCTGTTTTTT	CAWSVPNTGELFF	-	-	TRBJ2-2	TRBV30
TGTGCCAGCAGCTTGGTGACGGCTTACAATGAGCAGTTCTTC	CASSLVTAYNEQFF	-	-	TRBJ2-1	TRBV5-4
TGTGCCAGTAGTTCGCGGGACAGCCCCTACGAGCAGTACTTC	CASSSRDSPYEQYF	-	-	TRBJ2-7	TRBV19
TGTGCCAGTAGTATCCGGGGGGCGGCCTCCGGGGAGCTGTTTTTT	CASSIRGAASGELFF	-	-	TRBJ2-2	TRBV19
TGTGCCAGTAGTATAGTATATCTGGGCGGTGAGCAGTTCTTC	CASSIVYLGGEQFF	-	-	TRBJ2-1	TRBV19
TGCGCCAGCAGCTTGAATGCAGGGGGCTACGAGCAGTACTTC	CASSLNAGGYEQYF	TRBD1	-	TRBJ2-7	TRBV5-1
TGTGCCTGGGTAGCGGGAGGAAACAATGAGCAGTTCTTC	CAWVAGGNNEQFF	TRBD2	-	TRBJ2-1	TRBV30
TGTGCTAGTGGTTTGGTACTGAACGCGGGGAACACTGAAGCTTTCTTT	CASGLVLNAGNTEAFF	-	-	TRBJ1-1	TRBV12-5
TGTGCCAGCGCTCTGCGGGATTTCGAGACCCAGTACTTC	CASALRDFETQYF	-	-	TRBJ2-5	TRBV5-8
TGCGCCAGCACTCTAACGGACAGCTACGAGCAGTACTTC	CASTLTDSYEQYF	-	-	TRBJ2-7	TRBV5-1
TGTGCCAGCAGTCCACACGGGGTTACTGAAGCTTTCTTT	CASSPHGVTEAFF	-	-	TRBJ1-1	TRBV2
TGTGCCAGCAGTGAAGCGCTAAGGACGGCGGAAGCTTTCTTT	CASSEALRTAEAFF	-	few	TRBJ1-1	TRBV2
TGTGCCAGCAGGTCCTTAAGGGGACAGGGGAACGGCTACACCTTC	CASRSLRGQGNGYTF	TRBD1	-	TRBJ1-2	TRBV28
TGCGCCAGCAGCTTCACCCAGGGGTACTATGGCTACACCTTC	CASSFTQGYYGYTF	-	once	TRBJ1-2	TRBV5-1
TGTGCCAGCAGCTTGGTGGGGGGAGAGACCCAGTACTTC	CASSLVGGETQYF	-	-	TRBJ2-5	TRBV5-4
TGTGCCAGCAGCCCAACTAGCGGAGCCGGCACAGATACGCAGTATTTT	CASSPTSGAGTDTQYF	TRBD2	-	TRBJ2-3	TRBV11-1
TGTGCCATCAGTGATATGTGGCAGACTAATGAAAAACTGTTTTTT	CAISDMWQTNEKLFF	-	-	TRBJ1-4	TRBV10-3
TGCAGACAGGGGCCAAATTCACCCCTCCACTTT	CRQGPNSPLHF	TRBD1	-	TRBJ1-6	TRBV20-1
TGTGCCAGCAGTGAGTTCGGGCGGGGGTCACCCCTCCACTTT	CASSEFGRGSPLHF	-	-	TRBJ1-6	TRBV6-4
TGTGCCAGCAGCCGGGGACAGGGGGTAGGGCAGTACTTC	CASSRGQGVGQYF	TRBD1	-	TRBJ2-7	TRBV6-5
TGTGCCAGCAGCTTAGGCGGCCTCTACGAGCAGTACTTC	CASSLGGLYEQYF	-	-	TRBJ2-7	TRBV11-3
TGTGCCGGCAGTGAGCGGATAGCGGGCGGACAGCCCCAGCATTTT	CAGSERIAGGQPQHF	-	-	TRBJ1-5	TRBV6-1
TGTGCCAGTAATAAGAGGGACAGAAGCAATCAGCCCCAGCATTTT	CASNKRDRSNQPQHF	TRBD1	-	TRBJ1-5	TRBV19
TGTGCCATAGAGCGGGAGCTTGGAGAGACCCAGTACTTC	CAIERELGETQYF	TRBD2	once	TRBJ2-5	TRBV10-3
TGCGCCAGCAGAGGTCAGGGGGGCTCCTACGAGCAGTACTTC	CASRGQGGSYEQYF	-	once	TRBJ2-7	TRBV5-1
TGTGCCAGCAACCGCGGGAGGGCCGGGTCCTACAATGAGCAGTTCTTC	CASNRGRAGSYNEQFF	TRBD2	-	TRBJ2-1	TRBV5-6